This T cell receptor beta chain was found in a study of blood T cell repertoires in COVID-19. Study background: The United States, Italy and Spain were the sources of the acute and convalescent COVID-19 samples. The analysed material was cDNA or gDNA that came from T cells, B-cell-depleted T cells, or PBMCs.

The ends lost 2 bases at V and 0 bases at J; junction bases unmatched: 5. The germline gives CDR1 LGHDT, CDR2 YNNKEL (reference sequence). The length of the CDR3 is 16 residues. Generated by immunoSEQ multiplex PCR, the TCRdb table keeps only in-frame clones and is missing some. The sample yields approximately 120,000 clones, 70% to 90% seen once. Sequenced sample: peripheral blood. This receptor was taken from a human donor in a cohort sampled during active COVID-19. The chain links TRBV3-1 (or the pseudogene TRBV3-2) to TRBJ2-3; 7 bases match TRBD1. In DNA form, the CDR3 reads TGTGCCAGCAGCCAACGGGGACAGCTTAGCACAGATACGCAGTATTTT. Amino acid sequence: CASSQRGQLSTDTQYF.